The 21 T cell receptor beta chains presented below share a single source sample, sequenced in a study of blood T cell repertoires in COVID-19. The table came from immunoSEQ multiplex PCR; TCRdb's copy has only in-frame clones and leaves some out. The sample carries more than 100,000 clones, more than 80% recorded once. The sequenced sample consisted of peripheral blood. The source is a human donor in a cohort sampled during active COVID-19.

CDR3 sequence (DNA): TGTGCCAGCAGCTCGAACAGGGGTTTTGATGGCTACACCTTC. Amino acids: CASSSNRGFDGYTF. This chain joins TRBV11-2 and TRBJ1-2; TRBD1 matches at 7 bases. CDR3 length: 14 residues. The V gene's germline CDR1 is SGHAT and CDR2 FQNNGV. V lost 4 bases, J lost 6 bases, and 8 bases stayed unmatched.

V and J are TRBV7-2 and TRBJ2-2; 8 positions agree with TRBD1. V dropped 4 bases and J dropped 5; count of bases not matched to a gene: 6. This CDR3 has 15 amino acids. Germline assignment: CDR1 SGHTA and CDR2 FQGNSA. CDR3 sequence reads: CASSYQGARTGELFF. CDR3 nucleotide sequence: TGTGCCAGCAGCTACCAGGGGGCAAGGACCGGGGAGCTGTTTTTT.

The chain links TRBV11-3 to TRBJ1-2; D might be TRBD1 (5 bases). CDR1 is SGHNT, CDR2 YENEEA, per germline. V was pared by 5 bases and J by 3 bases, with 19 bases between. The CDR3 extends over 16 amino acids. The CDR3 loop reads CASSQSSGFGDYGYTF. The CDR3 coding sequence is TGTGCCAGCAGCCAGAGCTCAGGGTTTGGGGACTATGGCTACACCTTC.

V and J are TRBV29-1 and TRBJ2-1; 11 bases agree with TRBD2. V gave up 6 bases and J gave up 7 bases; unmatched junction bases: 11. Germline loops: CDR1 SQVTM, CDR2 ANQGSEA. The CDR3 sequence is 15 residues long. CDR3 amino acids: CSVDNSLAGGNEQFF. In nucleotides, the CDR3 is TGCAGCGTCGATAATAGTCTAGCGGGGGGAAATGAGCAGTTCTTC.

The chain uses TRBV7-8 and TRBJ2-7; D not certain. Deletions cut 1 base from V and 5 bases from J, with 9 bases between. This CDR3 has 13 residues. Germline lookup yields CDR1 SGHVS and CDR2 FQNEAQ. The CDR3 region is CASSLDSRDEQYF. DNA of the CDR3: TGTGCCAGCAGCTTAGACAGTCGCGACGAGCAGTACTTC.

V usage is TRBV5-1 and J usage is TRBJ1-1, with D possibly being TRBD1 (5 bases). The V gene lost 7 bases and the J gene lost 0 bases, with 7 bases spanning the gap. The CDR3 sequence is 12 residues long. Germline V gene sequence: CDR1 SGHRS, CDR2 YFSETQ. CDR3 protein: CASGGVNTEAFF. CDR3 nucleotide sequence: TGCGCCAGCGGGGGGGTGAACACTGAAGCTTTCTTT.

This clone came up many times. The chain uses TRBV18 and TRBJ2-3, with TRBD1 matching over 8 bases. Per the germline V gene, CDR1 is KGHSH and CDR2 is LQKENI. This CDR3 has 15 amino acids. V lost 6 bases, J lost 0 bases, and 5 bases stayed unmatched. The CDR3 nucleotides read TGTGCCAGCTCCTTCGGACAGGGAAGCACAGATACGCAGTATTTT. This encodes CASSFGQGSTDTQYF.

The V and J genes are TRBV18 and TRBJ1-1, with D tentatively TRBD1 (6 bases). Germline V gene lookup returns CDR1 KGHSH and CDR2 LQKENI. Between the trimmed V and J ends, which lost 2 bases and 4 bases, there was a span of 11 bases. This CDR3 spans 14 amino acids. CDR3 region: CASSPTGGGTEAFF. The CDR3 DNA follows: TGTGCCAGCTCACCAACGGGGGGCGGCACTGAAGCTTTCTTT.

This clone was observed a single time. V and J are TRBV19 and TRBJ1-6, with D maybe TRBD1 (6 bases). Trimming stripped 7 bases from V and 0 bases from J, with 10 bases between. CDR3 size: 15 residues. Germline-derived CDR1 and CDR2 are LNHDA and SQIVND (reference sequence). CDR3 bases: TGTGCCAGTATCGGCAGGGGCTCCTATAATTCACCCCTCCACTTT. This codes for CASIGRGSYNSPLHF.

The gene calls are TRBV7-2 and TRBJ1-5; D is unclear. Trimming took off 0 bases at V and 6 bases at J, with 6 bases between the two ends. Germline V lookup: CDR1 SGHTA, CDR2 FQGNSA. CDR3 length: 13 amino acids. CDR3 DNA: TGTGCCAGCAGCTTAGCAGCGTCTCAGCCCCAGCATTTT. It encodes CASSLAASQPQHF.

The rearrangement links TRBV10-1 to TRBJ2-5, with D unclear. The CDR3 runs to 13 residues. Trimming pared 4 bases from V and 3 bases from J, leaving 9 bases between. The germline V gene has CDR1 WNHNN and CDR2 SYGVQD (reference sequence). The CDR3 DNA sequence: TGCGCCAGCAGTGCCCCAACAGAAGAGACCCAGTACTTC. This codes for CASSAPTEETQYF.

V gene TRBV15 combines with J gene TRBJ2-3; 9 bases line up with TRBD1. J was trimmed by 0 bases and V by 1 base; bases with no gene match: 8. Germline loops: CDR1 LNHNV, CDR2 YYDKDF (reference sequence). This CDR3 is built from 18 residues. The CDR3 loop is CATSRGWRTGASTDTQYF. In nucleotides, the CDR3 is TGTGCCACCAGCAGAGGCTGGAGGACAGGGGCAAGCACAGATACGCAGTATTTT.

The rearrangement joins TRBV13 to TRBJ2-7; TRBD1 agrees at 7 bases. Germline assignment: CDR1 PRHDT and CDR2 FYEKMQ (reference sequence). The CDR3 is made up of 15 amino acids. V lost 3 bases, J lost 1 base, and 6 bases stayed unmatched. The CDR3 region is CASSFWDSLSYEQYF. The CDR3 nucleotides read TGTGCCAGCAGCTTCTGGGACAGCCTTTCCTACGAGCAGTACTTC.

The CDR3 loop is CASSYRGSSYNEQFF. The CDR3 coding sequence is TGTGCCAGCAGTTACCGGGGGAGCTCCTACAATGAGCAGTTCTTC. The chain carries TRBV2 and TRBJ2-1; D might be TRBD2 (6 bases). Germline V gives CDR1 SNHLY, CDR2 FYNNEI. The length of the CDR3 is 15 residues. V shed 5 bases and J shed 0 bases, with 11 bases lying between them.

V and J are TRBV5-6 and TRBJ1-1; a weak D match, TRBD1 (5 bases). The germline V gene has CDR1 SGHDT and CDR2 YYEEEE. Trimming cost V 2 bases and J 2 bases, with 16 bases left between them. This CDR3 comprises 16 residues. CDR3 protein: CASSFGLGGANTEAFF. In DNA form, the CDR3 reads TGTGCCAGCAGCTTCGGGCTCGGAGGGGCAAACACTGAAGCTTTCTTT.

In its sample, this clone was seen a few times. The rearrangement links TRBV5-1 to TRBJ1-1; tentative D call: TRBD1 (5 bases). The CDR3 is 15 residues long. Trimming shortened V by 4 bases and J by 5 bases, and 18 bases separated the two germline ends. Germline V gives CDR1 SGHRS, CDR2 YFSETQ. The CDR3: CASSPLDTLGTEAFF. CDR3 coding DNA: TGCGCCAGCAGCCCCCTGGACACTTTGGGGACTGAAGCTTTCTTT.

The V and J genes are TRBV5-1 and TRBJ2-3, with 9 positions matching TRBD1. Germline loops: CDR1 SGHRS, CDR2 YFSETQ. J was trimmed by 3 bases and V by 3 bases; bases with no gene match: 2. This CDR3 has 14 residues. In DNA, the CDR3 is TGCGCCAGCAGCTCCGGGACAGGGACAGATACGCAGTATTTT. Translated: CASSSGTGTDTQYF.

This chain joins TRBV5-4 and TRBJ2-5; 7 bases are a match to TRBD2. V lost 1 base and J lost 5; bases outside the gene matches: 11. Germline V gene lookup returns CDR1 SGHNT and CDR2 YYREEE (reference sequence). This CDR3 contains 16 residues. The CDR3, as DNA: TGTGCCAGCAGCTTGAGGACCGTGACTAGCCGGGAGACCCAGTACTTC. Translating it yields CASSLRTVTSRETQYF.

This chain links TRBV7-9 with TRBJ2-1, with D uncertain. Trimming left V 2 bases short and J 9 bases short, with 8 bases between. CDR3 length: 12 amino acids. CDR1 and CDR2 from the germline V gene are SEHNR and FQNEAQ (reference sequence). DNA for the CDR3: TGTGCCAGCAGCTTATCTGGCTTTGAGCAGTTCTTC. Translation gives CASSLSGFEQFF.

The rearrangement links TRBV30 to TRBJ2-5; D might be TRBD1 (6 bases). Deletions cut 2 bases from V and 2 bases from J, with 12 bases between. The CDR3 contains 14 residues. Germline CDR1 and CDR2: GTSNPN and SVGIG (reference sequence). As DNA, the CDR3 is TGTGCCTGGAGTCCAGGGACAACACAAGAGACCCAGTACTTC. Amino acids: CAWSPGTTQETQYF.

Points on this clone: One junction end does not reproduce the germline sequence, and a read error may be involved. CDR3 bases: TGTGCCAGCACCTTGAAGGGGGCGGCAGGCAATCAGCCCCAGCATTTT. It specifies CASTLKGAAGNQPQHF. This chain joins TRBV5-6 and TRBJ1-5; TRBD1 aligns across 7 bases. CDR3 length: 16 residues. Germline CDR1 and CDR2: SGHDT and YYEEEE.